Included here is one T cell receptor beta chain sequence, with context. What it recognizes is unknown. Only in-frame clones appear in the TCRdb table, and some are missing; sequencing was by immunoSEQ multiplex PCR. The repertoire holds about 98,000 clones, with roughly 87% as singletons. This entry is derived from a study of cytomegalovirus exposure and HLA in healthy donors. Study-level findings and limits: Confirmation in vitro established that a few CMV-associated chains were specific for CMV antigens. It was found in a later analysis that first-cohort TCR clusters tended to co-occur in the 130 or so validation repertoires.

The V and J ends lost 6 bases and 0 bases respectively, with 9 bases between them. Germline CDR1 MNHEY, CDR2 SMNVEV (reference sequence). The CDR3 sequence is 13 residues long. The sequence came from a man aged 18 to 30 in good health and CMV-seropositive. The chain is built from TRBV27 and TRBJ2-7, with TRBD2 as a possible D gene (5 bases). Sequencing was performed on PBMCs. CDR3 loop: CASRELGSYEQYF. The CDR3 coding sequence is TGTGCCAGCAGAGAACTAGGCTCCTACGAGCAGTACTTC.